The clone carrying this T cell receptor beta chain is classed as medium-sized. Its antigen remains unknown. The CDR3 contains 15 residues. CDR1 and CDR2 (germline): SNHLY, FYNNEI. The V segment lost 8 bases and the J segment 3 bases; nucleotides outside the gene matches: 7. TCRdb fed the 5' RACE reads into MiXCR, producing one record per CDR3 protein. The table records approximately 22,000 distinct CDR3 sequences, over 5.5% of them present only once. The data were taken from a study of early T cells in non-severe SARS-CoV-2 infection. As for the study in general: The sequenced material was bulk RNA from unsorted whole blood, and its chains were unpaired.

The study's findings and limits: VDJdb-based annotation leaned toward anti-spike CD8 responses and missed private and CD4 specificities.

This specimen consisted of whole blood, obtained at baseline. The rearrangement links TRBV2 to TRBJ2-6; 7 nucleotides line up with TRBD2. The clonotype comes from an adult who was a healthcare worker with PCR-confirmed SARS-CoV-2 infection or an uninfected control (not recorded which). CDR3 in DNA: TGTGCCAGCCGGGAGGAACTTCTTGGGGCCAACGTCCTGACTTTC. Translating it yields CASREELLGANVLTF.